This T cell receptor (beta chain) is from a study of human T cells and chemical hapten exposure. Findings and caveats of the study: Clustering by CDR3 similarity yielded significantly more large clusters from expanded TCRs than controls.

Regarding this clonotype: Its target is unknown.

Germline CDR1 is MRHNA and CDR2 is SNTAGT. The CDR3 totals 13 residues. Trimming removed 2 bases at V and 4 bases at J, with 7 bases between. Time point noted: pre-sensitization, week 0. Treatment: therapeutic diphenylcyclopropenone sensitization with weekly scalp DPC. TCRdb called the RACE reads again in MiXCR, with one record for every CDR3 protein. Of approximately 260,000 distinct CDR3 sequences in the sample, 7.7% were seen once. V gene TRBV6-4 combines with J gene TRBJ2-3; the D is unclear. The origin of this receptor is a young man with alopecia areata. Some clones in this sample may be carry-over from other donors' samples. This sample comprised whole blood, obtained in connection with sensitization to the hapten diphenylcyclopropenone (DPC). DNA for the CDR3: TGTGCCAGCAGTGACCGTGACTCAGATACGCAGTATTTT. This codes for CASSDRDSDTQYF.